The TCR beta chain described here comes from a study of T-cell reconstitution after alpha-beta-depleted transplantation in children (dated by TCRdb to 2016 to 2018). For context, the study as a whole: Using TCR repertoire profiling, the study followed T-cell immune reconstitution in a quantitative way in children after TCRalphabeta/CD19-depleted allogeneic hematopoietic cell transplantation.

Overall study results and their limits: Hyperexpanded clone frequencies declined over subsequent months; after one year, T-cell counts and TCRbeta diversity were mostly attributed to newly produced T cells. The apparently early recovery of alphabetaT-cell counts about two months after transplant reportedly depended on only several hundred rapidly expanded clones that came from non-depleted graft cells. In some patients, high TCRbeta diversity at day 60 was attributed to recipient T cells and intrathymic progenitors that had survived conditioning.

The treatment or condition label here, explained by the study, means: allogeneic hematopoietic cell transplantation with graft depleted of TCRalphabeta T cells and CD19 B cells. The children who served as transplant recipients had been given grafts of TCRalphabeta/CD19-depleted allogeneic hematopoietic cells. CDR1 MNHNS and CDR2 SASEGT are derived from the germline V gene. Including the terminal cysteine and phenylalanine, the CDR3 comprises 16 residues. Just the 48-base CDR3 DNA is kept, in frame starting at base 1. Clipping removes 7 bases from V and 3 bases from J, with 11 as the unmatched junction base count. This clonotype was observed a handful of times. Which antigen it targets is not known. No clone much larger than this one lies a single base away; base qualities are absent. The library was obtained by PCR. The sequencer was an Illumina HiSeq 2500. TCR libraries were prepared with molecular barcoding, using unique molecular identifiers to normalize TCRbeta repertoire quantification. TCRdb reanalyzed the raw reads on its own, using fastp at Q25 for trimming and MiXCR for clone calling, and kept in-frame beta chains. CDR3 protein sequences are deduplicated, and each keeps its most common genes and DNA. The table for this sample lists 600,000 to 800,000 distinct CDR3 sequences; 13% of them were counted only once. The ten most abundant clones make up about 0.77% of the sample.

The V and J segments used are TRBV6-1 and TRBJ2-5; 10 bases in the middle match TRBD2. The origin of this receptor is a girl aged 2 to 10 with congenital amegakaryocytic thrombocytopenia, due to receive a stem cell transplant. The material sequenced was PBMCs, taken before TCRalphabeta/CD19-depleted stem cell transplant. The CDR3 corresponds to CASIPSAGGSEETQYF. The nucleotide sequence reads as follows: TGTGCCAGCATTCCCTCAGCGGGAGGGAGCGAAGAGACCCAGTACTTC.